This T cell receptor beta chain was documented in a study of T cell responses to AZD1222 COVID-19 vaccine. V was trimmed by 3 bases and J by 3 bases, leaving 12 bases between them. Germline V gene data show CDR1 as MNHEY and CDR2 as SMNVEV (reference sequence). The CDR3 spans 14 residues. TCRdb's table, derived via immunoSEQ multiplex PCR, lists solely in-frame clones and lacks some. The sample has fewer than 150,000 clones, 88% seen once; the top ten hold about 3%. The sample in question was peripheral blood, obtained 28 days after the second AZD1222 dose. The chain has TRBV27 and TRBJ2-7; perhaps TRBD1 as D (7 bases). This TCR came from an adult who received the AZD1222 COVID-19 vaccine. The CDR3 loop is CASSLVQGGYEQYF. DNA of the CDR3: TGTGCCAGCAGTTTGGTGCAGGGGGGCTACGAGCAGTACTTC.